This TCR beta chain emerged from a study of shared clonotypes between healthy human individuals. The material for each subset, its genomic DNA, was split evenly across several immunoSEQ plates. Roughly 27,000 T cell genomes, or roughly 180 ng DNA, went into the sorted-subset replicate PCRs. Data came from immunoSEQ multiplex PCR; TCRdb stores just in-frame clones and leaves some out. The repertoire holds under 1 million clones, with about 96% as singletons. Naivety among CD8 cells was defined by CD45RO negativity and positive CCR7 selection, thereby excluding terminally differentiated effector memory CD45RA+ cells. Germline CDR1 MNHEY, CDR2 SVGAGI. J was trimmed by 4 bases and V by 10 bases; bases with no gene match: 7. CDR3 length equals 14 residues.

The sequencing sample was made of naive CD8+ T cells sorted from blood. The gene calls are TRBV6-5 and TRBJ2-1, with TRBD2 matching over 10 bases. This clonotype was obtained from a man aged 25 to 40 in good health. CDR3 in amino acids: CATGRTSGYNEQFF. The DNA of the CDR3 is TGTGCCACCGGACGGACTAGCGGTTACAATGAGCAGTTCTTC.